This T cell receptor beta chain was found in a study of blood T cell repertoires in COVID-19. Study-wide context: T cells, B-cell-depleted T cells, or PBMCs supplied cDNA or gDNA.

This CDR3 is 16 amino acids long. Germline V gives CDR1 SGHTA, CDR2 FQGNSA. Trimming removed 1 base at V and 4 bases at J, with 17 bases between. Per the study methods: By means of reference gene primer amplification, nucleated cell counts were estimated. The table came from immunoSEQ multiplex PCR; TCRdb's copy has only in-frame clones and leaves some out. V and J calls and clone size are those listed in that table; D and trimming were worked out from the DNA. The table includes approximately 270,000 clones, about nine tenths detected once. This TCR derives from a woman in her 30s with acute COVID-19. The chain combines TRBV7-2 with TRBJ2-7, with D possibly being TRBD1 (6 bases). Sequencing was performed on PBMCs or T cells enriched from blood (not recorded which). The CDR3 DNA reads TGTGCCAGCAGCTTAGTAGCCGCAGGGGCCGAATACGAGCAGTACTTC. Translating it yields CASSLVAAGAEYEQYF. The whole variable domain, remainder taken from reference TRBV7-2 and TRBJ2-7, is GAGVSQSPSNKVTEKGKDVELRCDPISGHTALYWYRQSLGQGLEFLIYFQGNSAPDKSGLPSDRFSAERTGGSVSTLTIQRTQQEDSAVYLCASSLVAAGAEYEQYFGPGTRLTVT.